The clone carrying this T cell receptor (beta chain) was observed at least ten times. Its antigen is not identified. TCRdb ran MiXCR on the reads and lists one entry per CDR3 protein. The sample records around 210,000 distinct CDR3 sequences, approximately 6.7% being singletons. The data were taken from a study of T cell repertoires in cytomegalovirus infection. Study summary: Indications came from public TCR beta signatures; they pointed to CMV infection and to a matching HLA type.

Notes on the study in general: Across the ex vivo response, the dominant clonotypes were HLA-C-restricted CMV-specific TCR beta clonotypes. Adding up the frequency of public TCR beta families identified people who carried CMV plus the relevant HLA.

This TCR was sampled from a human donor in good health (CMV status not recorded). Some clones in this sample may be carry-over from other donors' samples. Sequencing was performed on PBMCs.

In nucleotides, the CDR3 is TGTGCCAGCAGTTACTCGAAGGGGGAAATAAGCTACGAGCAGTACTTC. This gives the protein CASSYSKGEISYEQYF. V is TRBV6-2 or TRBV6-3 and J is TRBJ2-7; the D gene is possibly TRBD1 (6 bases). CDR3 length: 16 amino acids. Germline V CDR1 and CDR2: MNHEY, SVGEGT. The V and J ends lost 0 bases and 3 bases respectively, with 15 bases between them.